These T cell receptor beta chains were read from a single sample in a study of cytomegalovirus exposure and HLA in healthy donors. The assay was immunoSEQ multiplex PCR, and TCRdb's table has in-frame clones only and misses some. The repertoire has some 180,000 clones, roughly 81% of them found once; the top ten carry 1.2%. The source material was PBMCs. Every receptor here comes from a young woman in good health and CMV-seronegative. Both conserved end residues are part of each CDR3. The D gene is left open where the match is weak. Where a row states a size, it is once, few, many or the class of an expanded clone; other rows omit it.

j_call v_call d_call cdr3_length clone_size cdr3_aa
TRBJ1-4 TRBV5-4 . 13 . CASSLRANEKLFF
TRBJ2-5 TRBV5-1 . 13 . CASSLVAEETQYF
TRBJ2-1 TRBV25-1 . 15 few CASSESGRVFDEQFF
TRBJ2-2 TRBV2 TRBD2 14 . CASSKNGGSGGLFF
TRBJ1-5 TRBV6-5 . 13 . CASRSVGNQPQHF
TRBJ1-5 TRBV6-6 . 16 . CASSYSPAGSNQPQHF
TRBJ1-2 TRBV28 . 16 . CASSSIAGGLNYGYTF
TRBJ1-2 TRBV2 . 14 . CASSELSRGHGYTF
TRBJ2-1 TRBV5-1 TRBD2 14 . CASTTGTSANEQFF
TRBJ2-7 TRBV6-5 TRBD2 13 . CASSWGLTYEQYF
TRBJ1-1 TRBV5-4 TRBD1 17 . CASSPSGDRAKGTEAFF
TRBJ2-2 TRBV4-1 . 16 . CASSQAGHANTGELFF
TRBJ1-2 TRBV5-1 TRBD1 14 . CASSPRQGAGGYTF
TRBJ1-5 TRBV29-1 TRBD1 13 . CSIAGQANQPQHF
TRBJ1-6 TRBV5-1 . 14 once CASSLEHYNSPLHF
TRBJ2-5 TRBV10-1 . 15 . CASSESRGGGETQYF
TRBJ1-1 TRBV19 . 14 . CASSRGGLNTEAFF
TRBJ2-7 TRBV9 . 14 . CASSVDVGAYEQYF
TRBJ1-3 TRBV2 TRBD1 16 . CASTRQGGSSGNTIYF